Listed here are 32 T cell receptor beta chains from one sample, sequenced in a study of T cell responses to AZD1222 COVID-19 vaccine. Produced via immunoSEQ multiplex PCR; TCRdb's table is partial and in-frame only. The table lists 150,000 to 250,000 clones, under 95% of them singletons. The specimen comprised peripheral blood, sampled 28 days after the second AZD1222 dose. All receptors derive from an adult who received the AZD1222 COVID-19 vaccine.

V and J are TRBV12-3 or TRBV12-4 and TRBJ1-1; TRBD1 matches at 8 bases. The length of the CDR3 is 12 residues. Trimming took 6 bases from V and 9 from J; bases not matched to a gene: 6. The CDR3, as DNA: TGTGCCAGCAGACCGACAGGGGAGAAAGCTTTCTTT. Its translation: CASRPTGEKAFF.

This chain joins TRBV7-5 and TRBJ2-7; TRBD1, the table's D call, lacks a check against the DNA. TRBV7-5 is recorded as a pseudogene. The CDR3 loop spans 16 amino acids. This chain's CDR3 is CVRSHGQVEVHYEQYF. CDR3 nucleotides: TGTGTCAGAAGCCACGGACAGGTCGAAGTTCACTACGAGCAGTACTTC.

The rearrangement joins TRBV10-3 to TRBJ1-5, with 10 bases identical to TRBD1. The germline V gene encodes CDR1 ENHRY and CDR2 SYGVKD. The length of the CDR3 is 13 residues. The junction had 4 bases not matched to a gene; V was cut back by 10 bases and J by 4 bases. This CDR3 reads CATTGGENQPQHF. In nucleotides, the CDR3 is TGTGCCACGACAGGGGGCGAGAATCAGCCCCAGCATTTT.

The J gene is TRBJ1-4, the V gene TRBV28; D not certain. The CDR3 totals 17 residues. The germline gives CDR1 MDHEN, CDR2 SYDVKM. V lost 5 bases, J lost 0 bases, and 16 bases lay in between. CDR3 in amino acids: CASSRASNLATNEKLFF. The CDR3 DNA reads TGTGCCAGCAGTCGCGCCAGTAACCTTGCAACTAATGAAAAACTGTTTTTT.

The chain uses TRBV19 and TRBJ1-1; TRBD1 matches at 9 bases. V gave up 7 bases and J gave up 0 bases; unmatched junction bases: 15. CDR1 and CDR2 from the germline V gene are LNHDA and SQIVND (reference sequence). The CDR3 has 18 residues. The DNA of the CDR3 is TGTGCCAGTACCGTAAGACAGGGGGAGGCCCTTATGAACACTGAAGCTTTCTTT. Encoded protein: CASTVRQGEALMNTEAFF.

This clone was seen only once. This chain uses TRBV7-9 with TRBJ1-2, with 8 bases that match TRBD1. Per the germline V gene, CDR1 is SEHNR and CDR2 is FQNEAQ (reference sequence). V lost 6 bases, J lost 4 bases, and 4 bases stayed unmatched. The CDR3 contains 13 residues. CDR3 coding DNA: TGTGCCAGCAGTAGCGGACAGGGCTATGGCTACACCTTC. It yields the protein CASSSGQGYGYTF.

The V call is TRBV12-5, the J call TRBJ1-2; perhaps TRBD1 as D (6 bases). The CDR3 has 14 amino acids. The V end was cut by 6 bases, the J end by 1 base, with 12 bases between. Germline assignment: CDR1 LGHNT and CDR2 FRNRAP. CDR3 nucleotides: TGTGCTAGTGGAAGGACAGACTTTAACTATGGCTACACCTTC. It translates to CASGRTDFNYGYTF.

The genes are TRBV3-1 (or the pseudogene TRBV3-2) and TRBJ2-5; D is unresolved. The CDR3 covers 15 residues. Germline V CDR1 and CDR2: LGHDT, YNNKEL (reference sequence). V was shortened by 0 bases and J by 0 bases, with 8 bases between the two germline ends. CDR3 loop: CASSQEIQYQETQYF. CDR3 in DNA: TGTGCCAGCAGCCAAGAGATACAGTACCAAGAGACCCAGTACTTC.

This chain joins TRBV6-5 and TRBJ1-1; D ambiguous. Trimming pared 6 bases from V and 6 bases from J, leaving 8 bases between. CDR3 size: 11 residues. Germline CDR1 and CDR2: MNHEY and SVGAGI. The CDR3 is CASRSYSEAFF. Written as DNA, the CDR3 is TGTGCCAGCAGGAGTTACTCTGAAGCTTTCTTT.

The chain recombines TRBV5-5 with TRBJ2-7; 8 nucleotides match TRBD1. The CDR3 has 16 amino acids. V was pared by 0 bases and J by 2 bases, with 7 bases of the junction left unmatched. Germline V gene data show CDR1 as SGHKS and CDR2 as YYEKEE (reference sequence). CDR3 sequence (DNA): TGTGCCAGCAGCTTGGCGGGTCAGGGGGCGGCCTACGAGCAGTACTTC. It translates to CASSLAGQGAAYEQYF.

The V call is TRBV10-1, the J call TRBJ1-6; D uncertain. The CDR3 is 13 amino acids. CDR1 and CDR2 from the germline V gene are WNHNN and SYGVQD (reference sequence). V dropped 7 bases and J dropped 14 bases, with 18 bases sitting between them. The chain's CDR3 is CASTIGLDLALHF. The CDR3 DNA follows: TGCGCCAGCACTATTGGCCTCGACCTGGCCCTCCACTTT.

J is TRBJ1-2 and V is TRBV12-3 or TRBV12-4; D is uncertain. The ends were cut back, 2 bases at V and 3 bases at J, with 1 base in the middle. The CDR3 contains 11 residues. The CDR3 bases are TGTGCCAGCAGTTTACACTATGGCTACACCTTC. Its protein is CASSLHYGYTF.

In its sample, this clone was seen a few times. This chain joins TRBV7-8 and TRBJ2-7; D gene unclear. The CDR3 contains 13 residues. With 5 bases removed from V and 4 bases from J, the gap between germline ends came to 12 bases. Looked up from germline, CDR1 is SGHVS and CDR2 is FQNEAQ. This CDR3 reads CASSQPPLYEQYF. CDR3 in DNA: TGTGCCAGCAGCCAACCACCTTTGTACGAGCAGTACTTC.

The chain has TRBV6-5 and TRBJ1-6, with TRBD1 identical over 8 bases. The CDR3 runs 15 residues. Trimming cost V 2 bases and J 9 bases; bases outside gene matches: 6. Germline V lookup: CDR1 MNHEY, CDR2 SVGAGI. CDR3 residues: CASSYQTGVGSPLHF. CDR3 nucleotides: TGTGCCAGCAGTTACCAGACAGGGGTTGGTTCACCCCTCCACTTT.

The rearrangement links TRBV12-3 or TRBV12-4 to TRBJ1-4; D is possibly TRBD1 (5 bases). The CDR3 runs 13 residues. V shed 11 bases and J shed 8 bases, with 18 bases lying between them. The CDR3 DNA sequence: TGTGCCTGCAACGGGGGTTCAGGGGAAAAACTGTTTTTT. It specifies CACNGGSGEKLFF.

The chain couples TRBV11-2 to TRBJ1-3, with TRBD1 as a possible D gene (5 bases). CDR3 length: 14 residues. The V end was cut by 3 bases, the J end by 4 bases, with 10 bases between. In germline, CDR1 is SGHAT, CDR2 FQNNGV. This chain's CDR3 is CASSLTGLGNTIYF. CDR3 sequence (DNA): TGTGCCAGCAGCTTGACGGGGCTCGGAAACACCATATATTTT.

This clone was detected once. This chain joins TRBV18 and TRBJ2-2, with D unresolved. Trimming pared 3 bases from V and 0 bases from J, leaving 11 bases between. Germline CDR1 and CDR2: KGHSH and LQKENI. There are 16 residues in the CDR3. The CDR3 sequence is CASSPQPLANTGELFF. CDR3 DNA: TGTGCCAGCTCACCCCAACCCTTAGCGAACACCGGGGAGCTGTTTTTT.

The chain couples TRBV7-9 to TRBJ1-1; a possible D gene is TRBD1 (6 bases). Deletions cut 2 bases from V and 6 bases from J, with 16 bases between. This CDR3 spans 15 amino acids. CDR1 SEHNR and CDR2 FQNEAQ come from the germline V gene (reference sequence). This CDR3 is CASSLPRAGVPEAFF. The CDR3 nucleotides read TGTGCCAGCAGCTTACCGCGGGCAGGGGTCCCTGAAGCTTTCTTT.

This chain connects TRBV5-4 to TRBJ1-2, with TRBD1 as a possible D gene (6 bases). Trimming shortened V by 1 base and J by 2 bases, and 9 bases separated the two germline ends. CDR1 and CDR2 from the germline V gene are SGHNT and YYREEE (reference sequence). The CDR3 runs to 14 residues. The CDR3 sequence is CASSLQRGNYGYTF. The CDR3 DNA follows: TGTGCCAGCAGCTTGCAAAGGGGGAACTATGGCTACACCTTC.

The J gene is TRBJ1-5, the V gene TRBV15, with D maybe TRBD1 (5 bases). V dropped 3 bases and J dropped 3 bases, with 15 bases sitting between them. Germline V gene lookup returns CDR1 LNHNV and CDR2 YYDKDF (reference sequence). The CDR3 has 16 amino acids. The CDR3 here is CATSRPTAGDNQPQHF. As DNA, the CDR3 is TGTGCCACCAGCAGGCCAACGGCGGGGGACAATCAGCCCCAGCATTTT.

This clone was seen once. The chain carries TRBV6-5 and TRBJ2-2; no definite D call. This CDR3 is built from 12 residues. Germline CDR1 is MNHEY and CDR2 is SVGAGI. The V end was cut by 2 bases, the J end by 5 bases, with 3 bases between. The CDR3 reads CASSYGTGELFF. The CDR3 bases are TGTGCCAGCAGTTACGGAACCGGGGAGCTGTTTTTT.

The chain combines TRBV5-1 with TRBJ2-1; unclear D gene. Trimming removed 0 bases at V and 7 bases at J, with 5 bases between. The CDR3 has 12 residues. CDR1 is SGHRS and CDR2 is YFSETQ in the germline V gene. For the CDR3, the DNA is TGCGCCAGCAGCTTGGCCGAGAATGAGCAGTTCTTC. Protein: CASSLAENEQFF.

This rearrangement joins TRBV9 to TRBJ1-2, with D possibly being TRBD1 (5 bases). This CDR3 is built from 14 residues. V dropped 0 bases and J dropped 0 bases, with 6 bases sitting between them. Germline CDR1 is SGDLS and CDR2 is YYNGEE. The CDR3 nucleotides read TGTGCCAGCAGCGTAGCGGACACTAACTATGGCTACACCTTC. Translated: CASSVADTNYGYTF.

This clone has only a few counts. The chain is built from TRBV2 and TRBJ1-5, with 7 nucleotides matching TRBD1. The trim removed 6 bases at V and 2 bases at J, leaving 4 bases unmatched. The length of the CDR3 is 14 residues. Germline assignment: CDR1 SNHLY and CDR2 FYNNEI. CDR3 in amino acids: CASRPRGGNQPQHF. The CDR3 DNA sequence: TGTGCCAGCAGGCCCAGGGGGGGCAATCAGCCCCAGCATTTT.

This sequence joins TRBV7-3 and TRBJ2-1, with TRBD1 matching 9 bases. The V gene end was trimmed by 5 bases and the J gene end by 6 bases; junction bases not matched to a gene: 8. The CDR3 runs to 15 residues. The germline V gene has CDR1 SGHTA and CDR2 FQGTGA. CDR3 bases: TGTGCCAGCAGCGTGACAGGGGGGTATGGCAATGAGCAGTTCTTC. Its protein is CASSVTGGYGNEQFF.

This chain connects TRBV30 to TRBJ2-1; D is ambiguous. Germline-derived CDR1 and CDR2 are GTSNPN and SVGIG (reference sequence). Trimming took off 3 bases at V and 10 bases at J, with 7 bases between the two ends. The CDR3 is made up of 10 amino acids. The CDR3 reads CAWSREEQFF. The CDR3 DNA follows: TGTGCCTGGAGCCGAGAGGAGCAGTTCTTC.

V is TRBV3-1 (or the pseudogene TRBV3-2) and J is TRBJ1-2; a weak D match, TRBD1 (5 bases). This CDR3 has 12 amino acids. The germline V and J ends were trimmed by 8 bases and 5 bases, with 12 bases remaining between them. Germline V gene sequence: CDR1 LGHDT, CDR2 YNNKEL (reference sequence). CDR3 protein: CASGTYVYGYTF. Here the CDR3 DNA reads TGTGCCAGCGGGACCTATGTTTATGGCTACACCTTC.

The sample holds a few counts of this clone. The V and J genes are TRBV28 and TRBJ1-4, with D uncertain. Germline-derived CDR1 and CDR2 are MDHEN and SYDVKM. There are 14 residues in the CDR3. V lost 4 bases and J 4 bases, leaving 10 bases between the germline ends. The CDR3 DNA reads TGTGCCAGCAGTTGGAGTGGGTTTAATGAAAAACTGTTTTTT. This gives the protein CASSWSGFNEKLFF.

The V and J genes are TRBV9 and TRBJ2-5, with TRBD1 as a possible D gene (6 bases). The CDR3 has 15 residues. The V gene lost 0 bases and the J gene lost 5 bases, with 14 bases spanning the gap. Germline V gives CDR1 SGDLS, CDR2 YYNGEE. CDR3 nucleotides: TGTGCCAGCAGCGTAGGTGGGGGCGAAGGTGAGACCCAGTACTTC. As protein: CASSVGGGEGETQYF.

This chain connects TRBV14 to TRBJ2-3; no clear D gene. V lost 1 base to trimming and J lost 8 bases, with 7 bases between them. CDR1 and CDR2 from the germline V gene are SGHDN and FVKESK. The CDR3 totals 12 residues. CDR3: CASSQGSFTQYF. DNA for the CDR3: TGTGCCAGCAGCCAAGGGAGCTTTACGCAGTATTTT.

The chain is built from TRBV6-2 or TRBV6-3 and TRBJ1-5; no firm D call. The V end was cut by 2 bases, the J end by 4 bases, with 18 bases between. The CDR3 totals 17 residues. Looked up from germline, CDR1 is MNHEY and CDR2 is SVGEGT. The CDR3 region is CASSYPFSWISNQPQHF. The CDR3 region has the DNA TGTGCCAGCAGTTACCCCTTCTCGTGGATTTCAAATCAGCCCCAGCATTTT.

The chain links TRBV12-5 to TRBJ1-5, with TRBD1 as a possible D gene (5 bases). CDR3 length: 15 amino acids. Germline V gene data show CDR1 as LGHNT and CDR2 as FRNRAP. The V end lost 1 base, the J end lost 4 bases, and 11 bases lay between the germline ends. CDR3 in amino acids: CASGLAGQRNQPQHF. CDR3 DNA sequence: TGTGCTAGTGGTTTGGCAGGGCAAAGGAATCAGCCCCAGCATTTT.